Below, 7 T cell receptor beta chains from the same sample are listed, as sequenced in a study of blood T cell repertoires in COVID-19. Sequencing was performed with immunoSEQ multiplex PCR; in TCRdb, only in-frame clones are kept and a portion is missing. The data show roughly 80,000 clones, with roughly 90% seen just once and 9.1% held by the top ten. Sequencing was performed on peripheral blood. The receptors were gathered from a human donor in a cohort sampled during active COVID-19.

The gene calls are TRBV10-3 and TRBJ1-2; a possible D gene is TRBD1 (5 bases). V shed 2 bases and J shed 2 bases, with 15 bases lying between them. Germline lookup yields CDR1 ENHRY and CDR2 SYGVKD. This CDR3 has 16 residues. CDR3 bases: TGTGCCATCAGTGAGGGGGGGACGGCTAGGAACTATGGCTACACCTTC. This gives the protein CAISEGGTARNYGYTF.

About this clone itself: The same CDR3 is also encoded by other DNA sequences in this sample. The V call is TRBV7-6, the J call TRBJ2-7; D might be TRBD1 (5 bases). Trimming took 3 bases from V and 3 from J, leaving 9 bases between them. The germline V gene encodes CDR1 SGHVS and CDR2 FNYEAQ. The CDR3 contains 13 residues. The chain's CDR3 is CASSFDRDYEQYF. DNA for the CDR3: TGTGCCAGCAGCTTTGACAGAGACTACGAGCAGTACTTC.

The genes are TRBV5-5 and TRBJ1-2; no reliable D call. Germline assignment: CDR1 SGHKS and CDR2 YYEKEE (reference sequence). There are 16 residues in the CDR3. Trimming removed 2 bases at V and 0 bases at J, with 14 bases between. The CDR3 loop reads CASSFASGYTNYGYTF. CDR3 DNA: TGTGCCAGCAGCTTTGCGTCGGGGTACACTAACTATGGCTACACCTTC.

This clone has just one count. The chain has TRBV9 and TRBJ2-5; TRBD2 aligns across 8 bases. Trimming at V came to 3 bases and at J to 4 bases, leaving 14 bases not matched to a gene. This CDR3 has 17 amino acids. CDR1 SGDLS and CDR2 YYNGEE come from the germline V gene. The CDR3 sequence is CASSERLGGGSRETQYF. CDR3 coding DNA: TGTGCCAGCAGCGAGCGGCTAGGCGGGGGGTCCCGAGAGACCCAGTACTTC. The full variable domain, rest sourced from reference TRBV9 and TRBJ2-5, is DSGVTQTPKHLITATGQRVTLRCSPRSGDLSVYWYQQSLDQGLQFLIQYYNGEERAKGNILERFSAQQFPDLHSELNLSSLELGDSALYFCASSERLGGGSRETQYFGPGTRLLVL.

The chain has TRBV6-5 and TRBJ2-2; D possibly corresponds to TRBD2 (5 bases). Between the trimmed V and J ends, which lost 10 bases and 4 bases, there was a span of 7 bases. CDR1 is MNHEY, CDR2 SVGAGI, per germline. CDR3 size: 11 residues. CDR3 protein: CATEGTGELFF. DNA of the CDR3: TGTGCCACCGAGGGCACCGGGGAGCTGTTTTTT.

Only one count was recorded for this clone. This chain links TRBV19 with TRBJ1-5; D uncertain. CDR3 length: 14 amino acids. Germline lookup yields CDR1 LNHDA and CDR2 SQIVND (reference sequence). Deletions cut 4 bases from V and 6 bases from J, with 13 bases between. In DNA, the CDR3 is TGTGCCAGTAGTACGCCGCGGGAGGGTCAGCCCCAGCATTTT. This encodes CASSTPREGQPQHF. Full variable domain (rest looked up from reference TRBV19 and TRBJ1-5): DGGITQSPKYLFRKEGQNVTLSCEQNLNHDAMYWYRQDPGQGLRLIYYSQIVNDFQKGDIAEGYSVSREKKESFPLTVTSAQKNPTAFYLCASSTPREGQPQHFGDGTRLSIL.

This clone was detected once. In nucleotides, the CDR3 is TGTGCCAGCAGCTTAGAACTATGGGAGACCCAGTACTTC. Its translation is CASSLELWETQYF. This sequence joins TRBV7-6 and TRBJ2-5; D gene ambiguous. V lost 1 base and J lost 5, with 8 bases in between. Germline V lookup: CDR1 SGHVS, CDR2 FNYEAQ. This CDR3 comprises 13 residues.